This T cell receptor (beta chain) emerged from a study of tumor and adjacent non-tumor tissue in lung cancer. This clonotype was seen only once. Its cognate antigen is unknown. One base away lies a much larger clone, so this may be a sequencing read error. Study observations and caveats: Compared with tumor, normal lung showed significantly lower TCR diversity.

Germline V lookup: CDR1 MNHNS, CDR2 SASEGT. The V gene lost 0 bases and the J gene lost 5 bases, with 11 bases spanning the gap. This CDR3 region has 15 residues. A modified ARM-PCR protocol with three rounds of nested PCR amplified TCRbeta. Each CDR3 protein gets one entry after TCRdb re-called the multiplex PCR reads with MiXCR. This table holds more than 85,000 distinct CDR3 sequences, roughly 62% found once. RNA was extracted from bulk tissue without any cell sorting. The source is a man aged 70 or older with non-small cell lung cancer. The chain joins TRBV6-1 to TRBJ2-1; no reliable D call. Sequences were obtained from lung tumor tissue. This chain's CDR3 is CASSEARHANNEQFF. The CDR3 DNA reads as TGTGCCAGCAGTGAAGCAAGGCATGCCAACAATGAGCAGTTCTTC.